Listed below are T cell receptor beta chains from one sample, sequenced in a study of blood T cell repertoires in COVID-19. The table came from immunoSEQ multiplex PCR; TCRdb's copy has only in-frame clones and leaves some out. Among tens of thousands of clones listed, over 75% were seen once. The sequenced sample was peripheral blood. These receptors were taken from a woman aged 70 to 79 with acute or convalescent COVID-19. Both conserved end residues are part of each CDR3. Fields, in order: CDR3 protein, CDR3 DNA, D gene, J gene, clone size, V gene. A D gene is named only where the DNA matches it firmly. Some rows mark clone size as missing; the rest say once, few, many or name a class of expanded clone.

CDR3: CASSPRDRGYSNQPQHF; DNA: TGTGCCAGCAGTCCCCGGGACAGGGGGTATAGCAATCAGCCCCAGCATTTT; D: TRBD1; J: TRBJ1-5; size: NA; V: TRBV28
CDR3: CASSLSQHMNTEAFF; DNA: TGTGCCAGCAGCTTGTCACAGCACATGAACACTGAAGCTTTCTTT; D: NA; J: TRBJ1-1; size: NA; V: TRBV7-8
CDR3: CATSRQTGQPQHF; DNA: TGTGCCACCAGCAGACAGACAGGGCAGCCCCAGCATTTT; D: TRBD1; J: TRBJ1-5; size: NA; V: TRBV15
CDR3: CASRQGRGPGELFF; DNA: TGTGCCAGCAGACAGGGAAGGGGGCCCGGGGAGCTGTTTTTT; D: TRBD1; J: TRBJ2-2; size: NA; V: TRBV28
CDR3: CSVEGQGKGVGTNEKLFF; DNA: TGCAGCGTCGAGGGACAGGGTAAGGGGGTCGGAACTAATGAAAAACTGTTTTTT; D: TRBD1; J: TRBJ1-4; size: NA; V: TRBV29-1
CDR3: CASMGGGAGETQYF; DNA: TGTGCCAGCATGGGCGGGGGGGCCGGTGAGACCCAGTACTTC; D: TRBD2; J: TRBJ2-5; size: NA; V: TRBV6-5
CDR3: CASSQDTSSGANVLTF; DNA: TGCGCCAGCAGCCAAGATACGAGCTCTGGGGCCAACGTCCTGACTTTC; D: NA; J: TRBJ2-6; size: NA; V: TRBV4-3
CDR3: CASSLVRTGNTEAFF; DNA: TGTGCCAGCAGCTTAGTGAGGACAGGGAACACTGAAGCTTTCTTT; D: TRBD1; J: TRBJ1-1; size: NA; V: TRBV7-6
CDR3: CASSYFGGQFF; DNA: TGTGCCAGCAGTTACTTCGGGGGGCAGTTCTTC; D: NA; J: TRBJ2-1; size: NA; V: TRBV6-5
CDR3: CASSRGTVTGELFF; DNA: TGTGCCAGCAGTAGGGGGACAGTCACCGGGGAGCTGTTTTTT; D: TRBD1; J: TRBJ2-2; size: NA; V: TRBV6-2/TRBV6-3
CDR3: CASSPYTDTQYF; DNA: TGTGCCAGCAGCCCCTATACAGATACGCAGTATTTT; D: NA; J: TRBJ2-3; size: NA; V: TRBV6-2/TRBV6-3
CDR3: CASSFVFTFYSNQPQHF; DNA: TGTGCCAGCAGTTTTGTTTTTACCTTCTATAGCAATCAGCCCCAGCATTTT; D: NA; J: TRBJ1-5; size: NA; V: TRBV28
CDR3: CASSASPVNTEAFF; DNA: TGTGCCAGCAGCGCTAGTCCCGTGAACACTGAAGCTTTCTTT; D: NA; J: TRBJ1-1; size: NA; V: TRBV7-9
CDR3: CASSSGTSGGDTQYF; DNA: TGTGCCAGCAGCTCAGGGACTAGCGGGGGAGATACGCAGTATTTT; D: TRBD2; J: TRBJ2-3; size: once; V: TRBV7-9
CDR3: CASSHSYRGKAETQYF; DNA: TGTGCCAGCAGCCACTCATACAGGGGGAAGGCAGAGACCCAGTACTTC; D: TRBD1; J: TRBJ2-5; size: NA; V: TRBV3-1/TRBV3-2
CDR3: CASSLGTGVGYTEAFF; DNA: TGTGCCAGCAGTTTAGGGACAGGGGTTGGGTACACTGAAGCTTTCTTT; D: TRBD1; J: TRBJ1-1; size: NA; V: TRBV27
CDR3: CATSRNIQTGGEETQYF; DNA: TGTGCCACCAGCAGAAATATTCAGACAGGGGGCGAAGAGACCCAGTACTTC; D: TRBD1; J: TRBJ2-5; size: once; V: TRBV15
CDR3: CASSLGRGKQPQHF; DNA: TGTGCCAGCAGTTTGGGCAGGGGGAAACAGCCCCAGCATTTT; D: TRBD1; J: TRBJ1-5; size: many; V: TRBV28
CDR3: CASSLNGIINQPQHF; DNA: TGTGCCAGCAGCTTAAACGGGATAATAAATCAGCCCCAGCATTTT; D: NA; J: TRBJ1-5; size: NA; V: TRBV11-2
CDR3: CASSLAGGPYNEQFF; DNA: TGTGCCAGCAGCTTGGCGGGAGGGCCCTACAATGAGCAGTTCTTC; D: TRBD2; J: TRBJ2-1; size: NA; V: TRBV7-2
CDR3: CASSEATPQHF; DNA: TGTGCCAGCAGTGAAGCCACTCCCCAGCATTTT; D: NA; J: TRBJ1-5; size: NA; V: TRBV6-1
CDR3: CASSFLGLAQETQYF; DNA: TGTGCCAGCAGTTTCCTGGGACTAGCACAAGAGACCCAGTACTTC; D: TRBD2; J: TRBJ2-5; size: NA; V: TRBV27
CDR3: CASSALGQENTEAFF; DNA: TGTGCCAGCAGCGCCTTGGGGCAGGAGAACACTGAAGCTTTCTTT; D: NA; J: TRBJ1-1; size: NA; V: TRBV9
CDR3: CASSLEGGRGFTDTQYF; DNA: TGTGCCAGCAGTTTAGAGGGCGGGAGGGGGTTCACAGATACGCAGTATTTT; D: TRBD2; J: TRBJ2-3; size: NA; V: TRBV27
CDR3: CASSSRPVGTGGNYGYTF; DNA: TGTGCCAGCAGCTCCCGTCCGGTAGGGACAGGGGGGAACTATGGCTACACCTTC; D: TRBD1; J: TRBJ1-2; size: NA; V: TRBV9
CDR3: CASSLRGGNEQFF; DNA: TGTGCCAGCAGTTTAAGGGGGGGGAATGAGCAGTTCTTC; D: NA; J: TRBJ2-1; size: NA; V: TRBV12-3/TRBV12-4
CDR3: CASSRPEGRPDGYTF; DNA: TGTGCCAGCAGTCGTCCGGAGGGGAGGCCTGATGGCTACACCTTC; D: NA; J: TRBJ1-2; size: NA; V: TRBV6-5